This note documents a single TCR beta chain sequence. Its target is unknown. PCR amplification relied on 60 Vbeta primers (plus 13 Jbeta primers). Clones were sequenced by immunoSEQ multiplex PCR, and TCRdb holds only the in-frame ones, with some missing. The sample lists over 150,000 clones, roughly 72% occurring once. The CDR3 consists of 11 residues. Germline V CDR1 and CDR2: MGHDK, SYGVNS. Losses at the gene ends were 5 bases for V and 15 bases for J; bases not matched to a gene: 7. This record comes from a study of cytomegalovirus exposure and HLA in healthy donors. Whole-study results and caveats: Available immune exposure information covered CMV serostatus only. Cytomegalovirus status, reportedly, was diagnosed with high specificity and sensitivity by the classifier. In a later analysis, CMV-associated beta chains were mostly HLA-associated, it appeared.

The source material was PBMCs. The chain combines TRBV25-1 with TRBJ2-1, with 7 positions matching TRBD1. The source of this sequence is a man aged 25-45 years in good health and CMV-seronegative. CDR3 DNA: TGTGCCAGCAGTCCAGGACAGGACCTGTTCTTC. It codes for CASSPGQDLFF.